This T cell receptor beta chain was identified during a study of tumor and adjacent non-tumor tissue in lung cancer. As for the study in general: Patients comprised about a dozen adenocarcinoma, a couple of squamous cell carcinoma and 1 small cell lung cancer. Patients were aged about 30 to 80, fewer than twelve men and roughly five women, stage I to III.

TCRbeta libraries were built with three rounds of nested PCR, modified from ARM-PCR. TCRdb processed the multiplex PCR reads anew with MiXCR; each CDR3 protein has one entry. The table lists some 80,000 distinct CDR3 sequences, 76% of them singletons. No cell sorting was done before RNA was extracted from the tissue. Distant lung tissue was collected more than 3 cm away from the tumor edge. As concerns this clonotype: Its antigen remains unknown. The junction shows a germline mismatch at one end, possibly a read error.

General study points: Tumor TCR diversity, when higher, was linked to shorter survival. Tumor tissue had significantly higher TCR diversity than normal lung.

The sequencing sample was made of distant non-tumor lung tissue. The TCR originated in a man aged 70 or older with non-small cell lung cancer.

CDR3 sequence: CASSQDHGAHNEQFF. The CDR3 DNA reads TGCGCCAGCAGCCAAGACCATGGAGCCCACAATGAGCAGTTCTTC. V is TRBV4-2 and J is TRBJ2-1; unclear D gene. The CDR3 extends over 15 amino acids. Germline values: CDR1 LGHNA, CDR2 YNFKEQ.